These 22 T cell receptor beta chains were all obtained from the same sample, sequenced in a study of siplizumab effects on memory and regulatory T cells. Produced via immunoSEQ multiplex PCR; TCRdb's table is partial and in-frame only. Among 100,000 or so clones listed, more than 85% were seen once. The specimen sequenced was CD4+ T cells sorted from blood. Receptors were obtained from a human donor in good health.

The rearrangement uses TRBV5-1 and TRBJ2-1; TRBD2 agrees at 8 bases. Trimming cost V 4 bases and J 0 bases; bases outside gene matches: 12. Germline-derived CDR1 and CDR2 are SGHRS and YFSETQ. This CDR3 region has 18 residues. CDR3 in amino acids: CASSTTIGRGGSYNEQFF. CDR3 DNA: TGCGCCAGCAGCACTACTATCGGGAGGGGGGGCTCCTACAATGAGCAGTTCTTC.

The chain recombines TRBV6-6 with TRBJ2-5; D is perhaps TRBD1 (6 bases). V shed 8 bases and J shed 2 bases, with 15 bases lying between them. The length of the CDR3 is 14 residues. Germline CDR1 and CDR2: MNHNY and SVGAGI (reference sequence). CDR3 sequence (DNA): TGTGCCAGCGGGCTCTCAGGGGTGCAAGAGACCCAGTACTTC. Protein product: CASGLSGVQETQYF.

This chain links TRBV30 with TRBJ2-1, with D tentatively TRBD2 (6 bases). Germline loops: CDR1 GTSNPN, CDR2 SVGIG (reference sequence). V was shortened by 6 bases and J by 1 base, with 16 bases between the two germline ends. The CDR3 consists of 15 residues. CDR3 nucleotides: TGTGCCTGCGCTATTCGGGCGGGGTCCTACAATGAGCAGTTCTTC. It encodes CACAIRAGSYNEQFF.

This clone was counted once. The chain recombines TRBV19 with TRBJ2-4; maybe TRBD1 (5 bases). Germline assignment: CDR1 LNHDA and CDR2 SQIVND (reference sequence). This CDR3 is 14 amino acids long. V was trimmed by 5 bases and J by 2 bases, leaving 10 bases between them. The DNA for the CDR3 is TGTGCCAGTAGTGTCCCAGGGCCCAAAAACATTCAGTACTTC. It codes for CASSVPGPKNIQYF.

The chain carries TRBV5-1 and TRBJ1-1; D is perhaps TRBD1 (5 bases). The germline V gene has CDR1 SGHRS and CDR2 YFSETQ. CDR3 size: 15 residues. V lost 4 bases and J lost 5, with 18 bases in between. The CDR3 is CASSKGDAGTTEAFF. The CDR3 bases are TGCGCCAGCAGCAAAGGGGACGCAGGGACTACTGAAGCTTTCTTT.

The chain combines TRBV5-1 with TRBJ1-1; 9 bases fit TRBD1. J lost 5 bases, V lost 7 bases, and 6 bases had no gene match. The CDR3 spans 13 residues. CDR1 SGHRS and CDR2 YFSETQ come from the germline V gene. CDR3 in DNA: TGCGCCAGCTGGACAGGGGATGATACTGAAGCTTTCTTT. This encodes CASWTGDDTEAFF.

This clone was seen just once. The V call is TRBV4-1, the J call TRBJ1-2, with no clear D. The CDR3 is 14 amino acids. The germline CDR1 and CDR2 sequences are MGHRA and YSYEKL. Trimming took 3 bases from V and 0 from J, leaving 8 bases between them. The CDR3, as DNA: TGCGCCAGCAGCCAGAGTCCAGCTAACTATGGCTACACCTTC. The encoded protein is CASSQSPANYGYTF.

The chain joins TRBV18 to TRBJ1-6; 7 bases are a match to TRBD1. V shed 3 bases and J 10 bases; nucleotides not matched to a gene: 12. The CDR3 totals 16 residues. The germline gives CDR1 KGHSH, CDR2 LQKENI. CDR3 DNA: TGTGCCAGCTCACCGCTTCCGGGACAGAGCGACTCACCCCTCCACTTT. This codes for CASSPLPGQSDSPLHF.

V and J are TRBV5-1 and TRBJ1-1, with D possibly being TRBD1 (5 bases). The CDR3 sequence is 13 residues long. V was shortened by 4 bases and J by 2 bases, with 9 bases between the two germline ends. Germline-derived CDR1 and CDR2 are SGHRS and YFSETQ. The CDR3 protein is CASSRDRNTEAFF. The CDR3 nucleotides are TGCGCCAGCAGCCGGGACCGAAACACTGAAGCTTTCTTT.

The chain couples TRBV19 to TRBJ1-6; maybe TRBD1 (6 bases). This CDR3 spans 16 amino acids. The germline CDR1 and CDR2 sequences are LNHDA and SQIVND (reference sequence). Trimming left V 7 bases short and J 0 bases short, with 13 bases between. The CDR3 bases are TGTGCCAGTAAAGCTCAGGGGAGCTCCTATAATTCACCCCTCCACTTT. It encodes CASKAQGSSYNSPLHF.

J is TRBJ1-2 and V is TRBV11-3; 8 nucleotides line up with TRBD1. There are 13 residues in the CDR3. CDR1 is SGHNT, CDR2 YENEEA, per germline. V lost 5 bases and J lost 8; bases outside the gene matches: 7. The CDR3 sequence is CASSHQGAGGYTF. CDR3 nucleotides: TGTGCCAGCAGCCATCAGGGGGCAGGCGGCTACACCTTC.

The V and J genes are TRBV7-9 and TRBJ1-1; 7 nucleotides align to TRBD1. CDR3 size: 14 residues. Germline V CDR1 and CDR2: SEHNR, FQNEAQ (reference sequence). The ends lost 0 bases at V and 5 bases at J; junction bases unmatched: 3. The DNA of the CDR3 is TGTGCCAGCAGCTTAGCGGGGGGACAGACTGAAGCTTTCTTT. As protein: CASSLAGGQTEAFF.

This clone was counted a single time. The CDR3 reads CASSSDRLWGNIQYF. In nucleotides, the CDR3 is TGTGCCAGCAGCTCCGACAGGCTCTGGGGCAACATTCAGTACTTC. The genes are TRBV11-2 and TRBJ2-4, with D possibly being TRBD1 (6 bases). The germline V gene has CDR1 SGHAT and CDR2 FQNNGV. With 4 bases removed from V and 7 bases from J, the gap between germline ends came to 17 bases. This CDR3 is built from 15 residues.

The chain combines TRBV25-1 with TRBJ1-4; no reliable D call. The germline V gene has CDR1 MGHDK and CDR2 SYGVNS. CDR3 length equals 14 residues. Trimming removed 9 bases from V and 0 bases from J, with 11 bases in between. CDR3: CASSEIATNEKLFF. The CDR3 DNA reads TGTGCCAGTTCAGAGATCGCAACTAATGAAAAACTGTTTTTT.

The chain uses TRBV13 and TRBJ2-1; 8 bases fit TRBD2. Germline CDR1 and CDR2: PRHDT and FYEKMQ (reference sequence). This CDR3 spans 12 amino acids. The V segment lost 1 base and the J segment 13 bases; nucleotides outside the gene matches: 3. The CDR3 bases are TGTGCCAGCAGCTTAGCGGGAGGGGCCCAGTTCTTC. Its protein is CASSLAGGAQFF.

The chain joins TRBV6-5 to TRBJ2-1; D perhaps matches TRBD1 (6 bases). Germline loops: CDR1 MNHEY, CDR2 SVGAGI. The germline V and J ends were trimmed by 2 bases and 7 bases, with 6 bases remaining between them. CDR3 size: 12 residues. The CDR3 DNA follows: TGTGCCAGCAGTTACACAGGGAATGAGCAGTTCTTC. Translation: CASSYTGNEQFF.

The chain combines TRBV14 with TRBJ2-5, with TRBD1 identical over 9 bases. The CDR3 is made up of 15 amino acids. Germline CDR1 reads SGHDN; CDR2 reads FVKESK. J lost 3 bases, V lost 0 bases, and 2 bases had no gene match. The CDR3 DNA reads as TGTGCCAGCAGCCAAGAGACAGGGGGTAAAGAGACCCAGTACTTC. It codes for CASSQETGGKETQYF. Complete variable domain (other parts from reference TRBV14 and TRBJ2-5): EAGVTQFPSHSVIEKGQTVTLRCDPISGHDNLYWYRRVMGKEIKFLLHFVKESKQDESGMPNNRFLAERTGGTYSTLKVQPAELEDSGVYFCASSQETGGKETQYFGPGTRLLVL.

The genes are TRBV2 and TRBJ2-3; 11 nucleotides match TRBD2. The CDR3 spans 16 residues. Germline trimming cut 6 bases from V and 1 base from J; bases unmatched to any gene: 6. Germline V lookup: CDR1 SNHLY, CDR2 FYNNEI. Here the CDR3 reads CASRVPGLAGTDTQYF. CDR3 sequence (DNA): TGTGCCAGCAGGGTCCCGGGACTAGCGGGCACAGATACGCAGTATTTT.

The rearrangement joins TRBV5-1 to TRBJ2-6; no firm D call. This CDR3 is 16 amino acids long. The V gene lost 0 bases and the J gene lost 0 bases, with 7 bases spanning the gap. Germline V lookup: CDR1 SGHRS, CDR2 YFSETQ. The CDR3 is CASSLEVLSGANVLTF. The CDR3 DNA sequence: TGCGCCAGCAGCTTGGAAGTTCTCTCTGGGGCCAACGTCCTGACTTTC.

The J gene is TRBJ1-3, the V gene TRBV30; D is uncertain. The ends were cut back, 1 base at V and 4 bases at J, with 5 bases in the middle. Germline assignment: CDR1 GTSNPN and CDR2 SVGIG (reference sequence). The CDR3 has 12 residues. CDR3 amino acids: CAWSANGNTIYF. DNA of the CDR3: TGTGCCTGGAGTGCTAACGGAAACACCATATATTTT.

The rearrangement uses TRBV15 and TRBJ2-1; the D gene could be TRBD1 or TRBD2 (7 bases each). The V end was cut by 5 bases, the J end by 6 bases, with 20 bases between. Germline V lookup: CDR1 LNHNV, CDR2 YYDKDF (reference sequence). The CDR3 covers 16 residues. The CDR3 sequence is CATSPSGGGRVNEQFF. The CDR3 coding sequence is TGTGCCACCAGCCCCTCAGGGGGGGGAAGGGTCAATGAGCAGTTCTTC. The whole variable domain, filled in from reference TRBV15 and TRBJ2-1, reads DAMVIQNPRYQVTQFGKPVTLSCSQTLNHNVMYWYQQKSSQAPKLLFHYYDKDFNNEADTPDNFQSRRPNTSFCFLDIRSPGLGDTAMYLCATSPSGGGRVNEQFFGPGTRLTVL.

DNA of the CDR3: TGTGCCAGCAGCTTAGGGCTCGGCCCCGGGGCAGGCTATGGCTACACCTTC. Translated, it gives CASSLGLGPGAGYGYTF. The chain combines TRBV7-9 with TRBJ1-2, with D perhaps TRBD1 (5 bases). Germline CDR1 is SEHNR and CDR2 is FQNEAQ (reference sequence). CDR3 length: 17 residues. Trimming took 1 base from V and 4 from J, leaving 19 bases between them.